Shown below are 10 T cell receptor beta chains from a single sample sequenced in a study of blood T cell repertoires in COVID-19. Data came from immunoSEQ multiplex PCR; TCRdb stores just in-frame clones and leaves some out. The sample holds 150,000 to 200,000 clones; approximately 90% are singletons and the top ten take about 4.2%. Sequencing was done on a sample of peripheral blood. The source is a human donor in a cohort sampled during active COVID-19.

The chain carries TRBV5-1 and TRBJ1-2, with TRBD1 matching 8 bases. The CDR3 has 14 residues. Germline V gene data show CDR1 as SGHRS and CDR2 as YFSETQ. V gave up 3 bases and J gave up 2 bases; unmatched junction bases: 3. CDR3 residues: CASSSGQGNYGYTF. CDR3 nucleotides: TGCGCCAGCAGCTCCGGACAGGGAAACTATGGCTACACCTTC.

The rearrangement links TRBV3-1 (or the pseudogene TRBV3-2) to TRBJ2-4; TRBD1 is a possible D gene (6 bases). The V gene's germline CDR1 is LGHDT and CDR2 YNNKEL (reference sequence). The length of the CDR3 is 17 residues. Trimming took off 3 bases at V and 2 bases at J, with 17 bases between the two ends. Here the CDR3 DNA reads TGTGCCAGCAGCCACCTGGGGGCCCGAGGGCCCAAAAACATTCAGTACTTC. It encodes CASSHLGARGPKNIQYF.

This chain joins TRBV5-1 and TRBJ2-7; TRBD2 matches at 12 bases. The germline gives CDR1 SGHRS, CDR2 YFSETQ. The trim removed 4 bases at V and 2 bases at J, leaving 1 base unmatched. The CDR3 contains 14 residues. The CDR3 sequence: CASSRLAGAYEQYF. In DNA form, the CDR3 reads TGCGCCAGCAGCCGACTAGCGGGAGCCTACGAGCAGTACTTC.

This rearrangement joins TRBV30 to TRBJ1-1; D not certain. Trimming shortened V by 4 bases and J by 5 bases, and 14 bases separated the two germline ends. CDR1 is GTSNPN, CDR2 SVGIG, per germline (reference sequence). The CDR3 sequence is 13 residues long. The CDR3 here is CAWMVGAGTEAFF. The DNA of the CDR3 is TGTGCCTGGATGGTGGGCGCAGGTACTGAAGCTTTCTTT.

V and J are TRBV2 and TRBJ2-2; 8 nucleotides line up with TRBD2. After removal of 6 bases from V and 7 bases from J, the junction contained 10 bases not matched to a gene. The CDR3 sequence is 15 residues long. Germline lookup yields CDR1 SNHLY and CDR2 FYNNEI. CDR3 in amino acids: CASSVTGGPGGELFF. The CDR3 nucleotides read TGTGCCAGCAGCGTAACGGGGGGGCCTGGCGGGGAGCTGTTTTTT.

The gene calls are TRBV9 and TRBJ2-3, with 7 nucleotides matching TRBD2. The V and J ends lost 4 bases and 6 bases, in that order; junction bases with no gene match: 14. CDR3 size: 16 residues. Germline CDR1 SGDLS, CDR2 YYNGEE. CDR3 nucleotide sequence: TGTGCCAGCAGCCCGATGGGTAGCGGGCAATGGGATACGCAGTATTTT. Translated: CASSPMGSGQWDTQYF.

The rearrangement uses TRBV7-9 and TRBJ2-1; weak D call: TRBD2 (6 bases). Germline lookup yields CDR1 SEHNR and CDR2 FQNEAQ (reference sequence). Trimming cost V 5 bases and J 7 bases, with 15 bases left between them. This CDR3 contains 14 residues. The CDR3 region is CASSPRRAGNEQFF. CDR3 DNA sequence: TGTGCCAGCAGCCCGCGGAGGGCCGGTAATGAGCAGTTCTTC.

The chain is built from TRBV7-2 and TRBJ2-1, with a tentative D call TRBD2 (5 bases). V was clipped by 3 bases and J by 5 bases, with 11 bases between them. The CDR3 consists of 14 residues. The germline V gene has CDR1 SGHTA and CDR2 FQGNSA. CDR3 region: CASSFTRDHNEQFF. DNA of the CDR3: TGTGCCAGCAGCTTCACCCGGGATCACAATGAGCAGTTCTTC.

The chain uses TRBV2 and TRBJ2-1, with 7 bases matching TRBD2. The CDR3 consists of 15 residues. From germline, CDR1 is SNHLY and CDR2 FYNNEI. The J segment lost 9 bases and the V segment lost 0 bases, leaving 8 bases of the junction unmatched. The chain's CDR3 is CASSEAGGRWSEQFF. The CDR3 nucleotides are TGTGCCAGCAGTGAAGCGGGAGGGCGATGGAGTGAGCAGTTCTTC.

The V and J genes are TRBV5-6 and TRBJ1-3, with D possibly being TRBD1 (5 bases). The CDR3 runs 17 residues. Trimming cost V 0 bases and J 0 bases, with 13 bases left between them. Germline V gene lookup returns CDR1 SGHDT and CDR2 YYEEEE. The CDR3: CASSLAKRGSSGNTIYF. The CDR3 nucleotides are TGTGCCAGCAGCTTGGCCAAGCGGGGCTCCTCTGGAAACACCATATATTTT.